This T cell receptor (beta chain) was captured in a study of CD8 T cells in ankylosing spondylitis (TCRdb year 2017). Regarding the study in general: The study profiled T cell receptor beta repertoires in healthy donors and ankylosing spondylitis patients to find disease-linked TCR variants. In total, the full study cohort was made up of nearly 110 healthy donors and 25 ankylosing spondylitis patients. Peripheral blood samples were taken, and synovial fluid was additionally collected from ankylosing spondylitis patients. Findings and caveats that apply to the study as a whole: A TCR beta motif made up of several highly homologous amino acid variants appeared to be characteristic of blood from ankylosing spondylitis patients. The disease-linked clones showed a CD8+ phenotype and occurred at relatively low frequencies in peripheral blood. The disease-linked clones were reported as significantly enriched in matched synovial fluid samples from ankylosing spondylitis patients. Some of the motif variants had been reported before in the synovial fluid and blood of reactive arthritis patients, a finding that suggests common disease-initiation mechanisms.

The CDR3 contains 15 residues, cysteine and phenylalanine counted. Only the CDR3 part of the read is kept: 45 bases, read in frame from the first base. The germline V gene yields SGHAT for CDR1 and FQNNGV for CDR2. Trimming removed 1 base from V and 2 bases from J; the gene matches leave 5 bases unexplained. The sequencer was an Illumina HiSeq 2500. Quantitative 5'-RACE with molecular barcodes was used to prepare TCR beta libraries. On the authors' methods: A new computational method based on a probabilistic model of VDJ rearrangement was used to identify disease-linked TCR variants. TCRdb handled the public reads itself, with Q25 trimming in fastp and clone calling in MiXCR, and kept productive beta chains. Rows are unified per CDR3 protein, each entry keeping the most common DNA and genes. These V and J calls rely on TCRdb rather than the paper's analysis. The sample profile shows about 360,000 distinct CDR3 sequences; about 20% of them were found once. The ten most abundant clones make up roughly 13% of the sample.

A word on this clonotype: The antigen it recognizes is unknown. Base qualities are not at hand, and no much larger clone is one base apart.

Recombination linked TRBV11-2 to TRBJ2-7; TRBD2 agrees with 7 junctional bases. Sample: blood, either unsorted or a sorted T cell fraction (not recorded which). This sequence was found in a male donor with ankylosing spondylitis or in good health (not recorded which). The CDR3 here reads CASSLGLATTYEQYF. The bases are TGTGCCAGCAGCTTAGGACTAGCAACCACCTACGAGCAGTACTTC.